This TCR beta chain was obtained from a study of vaccination and CD4 T cells after COVID-19. This CDR3 is built from 13 residues. Germline loops: CDR1 DFQATT, CDR2 SNEGSKA (reference sequence). Trimming left V 1 base short and J 8 bases short, with 9 bases between. Cultured CD4+ T-cell DNA underwent Oncomine TCR Beta short-read sequencing. Cultures of CD4+ T cells served as the source for extracting genomic DNA. TCRdb used MiXCR to reprocess the PCR reads, holding one entry per CDR3 protein. The top ten clones hold about 25% of a sample with about 8,500 distinct CDR3 sequences, around three fifths of them seen once. Points on this clonotype: What it binds is unknown.

As for treatment: approximately nine-day PBMC culture with coronavirus spike peptide pools or control peptides (ViraFEST assay). In the ViraFEST assay, peptide-pool expansion preceded TCR sequencing of expanded clonotypes. The sequence derives from a human donor who had recovered from COVID-19. The chain is built from TRBV20-1 and TRBJ1-6; tentative D call: TRBD1 (5 bases). The sequenced material came from CD4+ T cells from blood, cultured in vitro. CDR3 in amino acids: CSARGDSHSPLHF. CDR3 nucleotide sequence: TGCAGTGCTAGAGGAGACAGCCATTCACCCCTCCACTTT.